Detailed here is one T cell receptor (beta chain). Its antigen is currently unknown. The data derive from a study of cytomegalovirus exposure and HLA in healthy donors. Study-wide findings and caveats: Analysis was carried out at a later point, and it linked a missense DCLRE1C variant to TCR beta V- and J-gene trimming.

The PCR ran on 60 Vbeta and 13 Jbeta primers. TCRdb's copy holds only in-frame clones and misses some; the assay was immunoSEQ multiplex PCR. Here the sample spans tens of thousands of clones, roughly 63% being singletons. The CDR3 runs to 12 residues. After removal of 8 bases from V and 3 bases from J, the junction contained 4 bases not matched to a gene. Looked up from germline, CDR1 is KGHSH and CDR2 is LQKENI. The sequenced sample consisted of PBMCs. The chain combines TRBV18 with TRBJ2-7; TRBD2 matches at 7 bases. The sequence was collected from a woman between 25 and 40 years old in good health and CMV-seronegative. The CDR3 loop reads CASAGRIYEQYF. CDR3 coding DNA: TGTGCCAGCGCCGGGAGGATCTACGAGCAGTACTTC.